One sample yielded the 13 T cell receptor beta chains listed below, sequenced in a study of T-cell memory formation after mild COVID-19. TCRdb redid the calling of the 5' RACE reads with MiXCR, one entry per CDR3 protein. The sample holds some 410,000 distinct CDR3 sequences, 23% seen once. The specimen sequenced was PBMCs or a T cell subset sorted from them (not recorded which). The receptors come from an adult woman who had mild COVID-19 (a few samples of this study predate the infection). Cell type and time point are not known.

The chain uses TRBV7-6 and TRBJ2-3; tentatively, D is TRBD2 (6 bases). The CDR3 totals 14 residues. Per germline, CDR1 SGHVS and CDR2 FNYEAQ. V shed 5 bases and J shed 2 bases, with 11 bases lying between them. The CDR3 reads CASSPGTYTDTQYF. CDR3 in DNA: TGTGCCAGCAGCCCCGGGACTTACACAGATACGCAGTATTTT.

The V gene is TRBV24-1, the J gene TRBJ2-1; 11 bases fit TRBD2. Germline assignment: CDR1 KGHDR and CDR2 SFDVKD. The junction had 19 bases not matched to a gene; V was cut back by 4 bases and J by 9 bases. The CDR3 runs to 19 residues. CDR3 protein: CATSDTPRFLSSGRPEQFF. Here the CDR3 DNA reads TGTGCCACCAGTGACACCCCGAGGTTCCTATCTAGCGGGAGGCCTGAGCAGTTCTTC.

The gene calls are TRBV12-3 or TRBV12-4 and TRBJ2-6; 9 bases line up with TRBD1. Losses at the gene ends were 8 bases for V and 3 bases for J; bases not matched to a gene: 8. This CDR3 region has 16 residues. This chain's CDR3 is CASGYRGHGGANVLTF. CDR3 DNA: TGTGCCAGCGGGTACAGGGGGCACGGTGGGGCCAACGTCCTGACTTTC.

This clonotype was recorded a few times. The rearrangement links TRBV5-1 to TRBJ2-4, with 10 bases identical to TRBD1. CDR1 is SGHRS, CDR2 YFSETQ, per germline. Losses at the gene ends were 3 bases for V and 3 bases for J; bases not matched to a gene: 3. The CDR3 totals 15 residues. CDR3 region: CASSWGTGDKNIQYF. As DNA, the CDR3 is TGCGCCAGCAGCTGGGGGACAGGGGACAAAAACATTCAGTACTTC.

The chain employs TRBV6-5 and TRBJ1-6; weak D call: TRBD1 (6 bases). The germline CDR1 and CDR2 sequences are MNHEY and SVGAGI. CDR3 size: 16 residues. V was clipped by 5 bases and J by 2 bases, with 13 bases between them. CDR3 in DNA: TGTGCCAGCAGTCGCTCTGACAGGCCCTATAATTCACCCCTCCACTTT. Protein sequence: CASSRSDRPYNSPLHF.

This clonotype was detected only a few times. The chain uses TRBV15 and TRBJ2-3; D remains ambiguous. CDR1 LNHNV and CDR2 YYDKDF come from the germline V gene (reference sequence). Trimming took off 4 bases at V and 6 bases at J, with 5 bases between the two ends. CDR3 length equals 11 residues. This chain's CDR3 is CATSNKDTQYF. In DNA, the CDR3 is TGTGCCACCAGCAATAAGGATACGCAGTATTTT.

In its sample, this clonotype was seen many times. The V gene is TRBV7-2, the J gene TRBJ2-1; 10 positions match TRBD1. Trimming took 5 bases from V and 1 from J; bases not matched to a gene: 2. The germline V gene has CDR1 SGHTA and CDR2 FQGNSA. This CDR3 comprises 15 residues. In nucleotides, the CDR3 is TGTGCCAGCAGCCCGGACAGGGGGTCCTACAATGAGCAGTTCTTC. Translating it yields CASSPDRGSYNEQFF.

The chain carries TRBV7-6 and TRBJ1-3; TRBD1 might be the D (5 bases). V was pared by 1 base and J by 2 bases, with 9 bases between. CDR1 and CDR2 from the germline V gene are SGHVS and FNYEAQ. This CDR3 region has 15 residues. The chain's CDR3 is CASSLDRRAGNTIYF. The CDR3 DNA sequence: TGTGCCAGCAGCTTAGACAGGAGGGCTGGAAACACCATATATTTT.

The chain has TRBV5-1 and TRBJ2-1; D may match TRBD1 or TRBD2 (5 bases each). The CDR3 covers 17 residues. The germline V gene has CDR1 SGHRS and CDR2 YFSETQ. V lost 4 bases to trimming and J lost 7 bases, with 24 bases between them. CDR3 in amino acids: CASSPEGNRGLGNEQFF. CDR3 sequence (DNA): TGCGCCAGCAGCCCAGAAGGGAATCGGGGCCTGGGGAATGAGCAGTTCTTC.

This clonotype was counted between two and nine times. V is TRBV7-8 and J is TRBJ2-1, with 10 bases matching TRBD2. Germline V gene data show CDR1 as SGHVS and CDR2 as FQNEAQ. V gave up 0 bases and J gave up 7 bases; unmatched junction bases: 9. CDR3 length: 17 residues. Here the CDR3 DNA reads TGTGCCAGCAGCTTAGCGCGAGTAGCGGGAGGTTGGAATGAGCAGTTCTTC. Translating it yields CASSLARVAGGWNEQFF.

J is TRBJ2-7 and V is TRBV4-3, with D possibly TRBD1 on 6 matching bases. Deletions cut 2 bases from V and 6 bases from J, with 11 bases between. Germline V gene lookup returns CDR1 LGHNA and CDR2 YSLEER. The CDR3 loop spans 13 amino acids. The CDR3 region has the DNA TGCGCCAGCAGCCAATTACAGGGAGCCGAGCAGTACTTC. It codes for CASSQLQGAEQYF.

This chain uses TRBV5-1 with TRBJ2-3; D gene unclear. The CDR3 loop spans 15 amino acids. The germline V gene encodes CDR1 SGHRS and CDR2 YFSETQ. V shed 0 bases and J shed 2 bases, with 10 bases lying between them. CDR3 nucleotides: TGCGCCAGCAGCTTGGTTCCGGGTATCACAGATACGCAGTATTTT. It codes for CASSLVPGITDTQYF.

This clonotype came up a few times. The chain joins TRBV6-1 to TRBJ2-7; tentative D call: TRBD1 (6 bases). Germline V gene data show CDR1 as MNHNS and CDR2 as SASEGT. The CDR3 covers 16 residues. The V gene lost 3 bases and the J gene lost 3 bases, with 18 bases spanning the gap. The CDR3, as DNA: TGTGCCAGCAGTGAGTGGACAGCCCAATCCCGCTACGAGCAGTACTTC. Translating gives CASSEWTAQSRYEQYF.